A single sample is the source of the 27 T cell receptor beta chains below, sequenced in a study of tissue T cells after allogeneic stem cell transplantation. Sample time point: mouse harvest day 7 after allogeneic transplant. The graft held 10^6 splenic CD5+ T cells and 10^7 T-cell-depleted bone marrow cells. Sequenced by immunoSEQ multiplex PCR; TCRdb stores in-frame clones only, minus some. This table holds 5,500 to 7,500 clones, roughly half found once. What was sequenced was lymph node tissue. The receptors were gathered from a female BALB/c mouse given C57BL/6 T cells with graft-versus-host disease after an allogeneic hematopoietic cell transplant.

A word on this clone: Gene names refer to mouse genes. The CDR3 DNA, read in part, is TGTGCCAGCAGTGATGTGGGGGGGCGCGATGAACAGTAC. This gives the protein CASSDVGGRDEQY. In full, the CDR3 is CASSDVGGRDEQYF. This chain uses TRBV13-1 with TRBJ2-7, with 9 bases identical to TRBD2. The read stops 1 residue short of the end of the CDR3; the missing end is completed from the germline J gene. Unmatched junction bases numbered 3, after V lost 0 bases and J lost 5 bases. Germline values: CDR1 NSHNY, CDR2 SYGAGN. The CDR3 totals 14 residues.

A word on this clone: Mouse gene names apply. The read finishes 1 residue shy of the CDR3 end, and the germline J gene is used to complete it. The gene calls are TRBV26 and TRBJ1-2; D unresolved. Trimming pared 6 bases from V and 0 bases from J, leaving 8 bases between. This CDR3 has 13 amino acids. Germline CDR1 and CDR2: KGHPV and FQNQEV (reference sequence). Here the CDR3 reads CASRRHANSDYTF. The covered CDR3 bases are TGTGCCAGCAGGCGACACGCAAACTCCGACTACACC.

This clone was observed a few times. Gene names refer to mouse genes. The CDR3 loop is CASGDGGTGWAEQFF. The sequenced part of the CDR3 DNA is TGTGCCAGCGGTGATGGAGGGACAGGGTGGGCTGAGCAGTTC. The V call is TRBV13-2, the J call TRBJ2-1, with TRBD1 matching over 9 bases. From the germline J gene comes the end of the CDR3, since the read stops 1 residue before it. CDR1 and CDR2 from the germline V gene are NNHNN and SYGAGS (reference sequence). The CDR3 has 15 amino acids. With V trimmed by 0 bases and J by 7 bases, 5 bases remained unmatched.

To note about this clone: Gene names and germline refer to mouse. The sequenced fragment ends 1 residue before the CDR3 boundary, so the rest is inferred from the germline J gene. The V call is TRBV29, the J call TRBJ2-7, with 12 nucleotides matching TRBD1. V trimming: 6 bases; J trimming: 5 bases; junction bases outside the gene matches: 2. Looked up from germline, CDR1 is MSHET and CDR2 is SYDVDS. The CDR3 length is 13 residues. CDR3 protein: CASRGTGGDEQYF. The part of the CDR3 DNA that was read is TGTGCTAGCAGGGGGACAGGGGGCGATGAACAGTAC. The full variable domain, its missing parts supplied by reference TRBV29 and TRBJ2-7, is DMKVTQMPRYLIKRMGENVLLECGQDMSHETMYWYRQDPGLGLQLIYISYDVDSNSEGDIPKGYRVSRKKREHFSLILDSAKTNQTSVYFCASRGTGGDEQYFGPGTRLTVL.

Comments on this clone: Mouse germline and gene names are used. Read coverage stops 1 residue before the CDR3 terminus; the germline J gene supplies the remainder. The chain links TRBV1 to TRBJ2-5; D is unresolved. With 0 bases removed from V and 2 bases from J, the gap between germline ends came to 9 bases. The germline CDR1 and CDR2 sequences are NSQYPW and LRSPGD (reference sequence). The CDR3 totals 15 residues. The CDR3 bases that were read are TGCACCTGCAGTGCAGATCTCACAGCCCAAGACACCCAGTAC. Protein sequence: CTCSADLTAQDTQY. The whole CDR3 protein reads CTCSADLTAQDTQYF.

Comments on this clone: All gene names here are mouse names. The read terminates 1 residue ahead of where the CDR3 ends, so the germline J gene completes it. The chain has TRBV16 and TRBJ2-3; 9 bases are a match to TRBD2. This CDR3 is built from 16 residues. Unmatched junction bases numbered 2, after V lost 0 bases and J lost 1 base. Germline CDR1 and CDR2: SGHSA and FRNQAP. CDR3 bases read: TGTGCAAGCAGCTTAGACCTGGGGGGGGGTGCAGAAACGCTGTAT. Amino acids: CASSLDLGGGAETLY. The full CDR3 protein reads CASSLDLGGGAETLYF.

A remark on this clone: All gene names here are mouse names. The CDR3 is cut off 1 residue early in the read; its end comes from the germline J gene. This chain uses TRBV23 with TRBJ2-4; TRBD1, the table's D call, was not compared with the DNA. The CDR3 length is 14 residues. Germline loops: CDR1 KGHTA, CDR2 FQNQQP. CDR3 bases read: TGCTCCAGCAGTCGGCAGGGAAGTCAAAACACCTTGTAC. Its protein product is CSSSRQGSQNTLY. The entire CDR3 protein is CSSSRQGSQNTLYF.

A word on this clone: The germline and genes are mouse ones. Read coverage stops 1 residue before the CDR3 terminus; the germline J gene supplies the remainder. The rearrangement joins TRBV26 to TRBJ2-7; 10 nucleotides line up with TRBD1. Germline CDR1 KGHPV, CDR2 FQNQEV (reference sequence). The V and J ends lost 4 bases and 3 bases, in that order; junction bases with no gene match: 0. CDR3 length equals 13 residues. The CDR3: CASSRDRGYEQYF. The DNA read from the CDR3 is TGTGCCAGCAGTCGGGACAGGGGCTATGAACAGTAC.

To note about this clone: The gene names given are mouse names. Read data end 1 residue before the CDR3 end; the end is taken from the germline J gene. The sample contains more than one DNA sequence encoding this CDR3. The V call is TRBV3, the J call TRBJ2-5; 10 positions match TRBD2. CDR3 length: 13 amino acids. V lost 3 bases to trimming and J lost 6 bases; unmatched junction nucleotides: 0. Germline values: CDR1 SNHLY, CDR2 FYNGKV (reference sequence). Incomplete CDR3 DNA: TGTGCCAGCAGCTTCTGGGGGGGCGACACCCAGTAC. Its protein is CASSFWGGDTQY. The CDR3 in full is CASSFWGGDTQYF. The whole variable domain, remainder taken from reference TRBV3 and TRBJ2-5, is GPKVLQIPSHQIIDMGQMVTLNCDPVSNHLYFYWYKQILGQQMEFLVNFYNGKVMEKSKLFKDQFSVERPDGSYFTLKIQPTALEDSAVYFCASSFWGGDTQYFGPGTRLLVL.

A remark on this clone: Genes and germline are mouse. The read falls 1 residue short of the CDR3 end, and the missing part is taken from the germline J gene. V and J are TRBV26 and TRBJ1-4, with D possibly TRBD1 on 6 matching bases. V lost 6 bases and J 1 base, leaving 9 bases between the germline ends. Germline loops: CDR1 KGHPV, CDR2 FQNQEV (reference sequence). CDR3 length equals 14 residues. The CDR3 is CASSGTYSNERLFF. The DNA read from the CDR3 is TGTGCCAGCAGCGGGACATATTCCAACGAAAGATTATTT.

This clone qualifies as medium-sized. Genes and germline come from the mouse. The CDR3 is CASSQEWGEYEQYF. The CDR3 DNA, read in part, is TGTGCCAGCAGCCAAGAATGGGGGGAGTATGAACAGTAC. The chain uses TRBV2 and TRBJ2-7; the match to TRBD2 covers 7 bases. The missing CDR3 end, 1 residue past where the read stops, is filled in from the germline J gene. The CDR3 is 14 amino acids. Unmatched junction bases numbered 3, after V lost 0 bases and J lost 4 bases. The germline V gene encodes CDR1 LGHNA and CDR2 YSYQKL.

This clone is labeled medium-sized. Mouse gene names apply. Sequencing ends 1 residue short of the CDR3 end; the germline J gene provides the rest. The chain couples TRBV13-1 to TRBJ2-7; 11 bases are shared with TRBD2. Germline CDR1 is NSHNY and CDR2 is SYGAGN. V shed 5 bases and J 1 base; nucleotides not matched to a gene: 2. The CDR3 length is 14 residues. CDR3 DNA, as far as it was read: TGTGCCAGCAGGAGGACTGGGGGGTCCTATGAACAGTAC. Its translation: CASRRTGGSYEQY. The whole CDR3 sequence is CASRRTGGSYEQYF.

About this clone itself: Mouse gene names and germline throughout. Read coverage stops 1 residue before the CDR3 terminus; the germline J gene supplies the remainder. The genes are TRBV1 and TRBJ2-5; 8 positions agree with TRBD1. Germline CDR1 NSQYPW, CDR2 LRSPGD (reference sequence). The CDR3 length is 13 residues. Trimming at V came to 1 base and at J to 6 bases, leaving 0 bases not matched to a gene. CDR3 region: CTCSAGQGDTQYF. The DNA read from the CDR3 is TGCACCTGCAGTGCAGGACAGGGGGACACCCAGTAC.

With regard to this clone: The gene names given are mouse names. The DNA ends 1 residue before the CDR3 does, and the rest of the CDR3 is filled in from the germline J gene. V and J are TRBV3 and TRBJ2-1; D unresolved. Germline assignment: CDR1 SNHLY and CDR2 FYNGKV (reference sequence). The CDR3 covers 14 residues. V lost 1 base, J lost 1 base, and 5 bases lay in between. The CDR3 protein is CASSLVQNYAEQFF. The sequenced CDR3 bases are TGTGCCAGCAGCTTAGTGCAGAACTATGCTGAGCAGTTC. The full variable domain, completed using reference TRBV3 and TRBJ2-1, is GPKVLQIPSHQIIDMGQMVTLNCDPVSNHLYFYWYKQILGQQMEFLVNFYNGKVMEKSKLFKDQFSVERPDGSYFTLKIQPTALEDSAVYFCASSLVQNYAEQFFGPGTRLTVL.

On this clone itself: Gene names are mouse gene names. Sequencing ends 1 residue short of the CDR3 end; the germline J gene provides the rest. The chain links TRBV29 to TRBJ1-1; 7 nucleotides match TRBD1. Germline V CDR1 and CDR2: MSHET, SYDVDS. CDR3 length: 12 amino acids. The V gene end was trimmed by 4 bases and the J gene end by 5 bases; junction bases not matched to a gene: 1. The CDR3 spells CASSSGQTEVFF. The DNA read from the CDR3 is TGTGCTAGCAGTTCGGGACAGACAGAAGTCTTC.

This clone was seen only a few times. Gene names and germline refer to mouse. The read ends 1 residue shy of where the CDR3 ends; the end is completed using the germline J gene. V and J are TRBV26 and TRBJ2-7, with a possible D match to TRBD2 (6 bases). The germline V and J ends were trimmed by 4 bases and 0 bases, with 13 bases remaining between them. The length of the CDR3 is 15 residues. Germline loops: CDR1 KGHPV, CDR2 FQNQEV (reference sequence). CDR3 DNA, as far as it was read: TGTGCCAGCAGTCCCCGCTTGGGGGACTCCTATGAACAGTAC. It is translated as CASSPRLGDSYEQY. The whole CDR3 region reads CASSPRLGDSYEQYF.

This clone has more than one count but fewer than ten. Here the gene names and germline are mouse. The read terminates 1 residue ahead of where the CDR3 ends, so the germline J gene completes it. The J gene is TRBJ1-1, the V gene TRBV26, with a possible D match to TRBD1 (6 bases). The CDR3 spans 15 residues. Per germline, CDR1 KGHPV and CDR2 FQNQEV (reference sequence). The V end was cut by 1 base, the J end by 0 bases, with 9 bases between. The CDR3 spells CASSLLGAANTEVFF. The CDR3 bases that were read are TGTGCCAGCAGTCTGTTGGGGGCTGCAAACACAGAAGTCTTC. The complete variable domain, with remaining parts taken from reference TRBV26 and TRBJ1-1, reads NSKVIQTPRYLVKGQGQKAKMRCIPEKGHPVVFWYQQNKNNEFKFLINFQNQEVLQQIDMTEKRFSAECPSNSPCSLEIQSSEAGDSALYLCASSLLGAANTEVFFGKGTRLTVV.

Of note for this clone: Each gene name is a mouse one. The CDR3 end lies 1 residue beyond the end of the read and is filled in from the germline J gene. The V gene is TRBV3, the J gene TRBJ2-4; 8 bases align to TRBD2. Germline CDR1 and CDR2: SNHLY and FYNGKV (reference sequence). The CDR3 length is 15 residues. The V and J ends lost 0 bases and 10 bases, in that order; junction bases with no gene match: 9. The covered CDR3 bases are TGTGCCAGCAGCTTAGCGCCTGGGGGGCGGAACCCCTTGTAC. It yields the protein CASSLAPGGRNPLY. The full-length CDR3 reads as CASSLAPGGRNPLYF.

This clone has just one count. The genes are named according to mouse. The CDR3 goes on 1 residue after the read ends, and that part is filled in from the germline J gene. The rearrangement links TRBV3 to TRBJ2-2; TRBD2 matches 11 bases. Unmatched junction bases numbered 6, after V lost 1 base and J lost 5 bases. The CDR3 is 17 residues long. Germline V gene data show CDR1 as SNHLY and CDR2 as FYNGKV (reference sequence). The DNA read from the CDR3 is TGTGCCAGCAGCTTAGTACTGGGGGGGCGCGGAACCGGGCAGCTCTAC. It specifies CASSLVLGGRGTGQLY. The CDR3 reads in full as CASSLVLGGRGTGQLYF.

Comment on this clone: Mouse names are used for the genes. The read is 1 residue too short to cover the CDR3 end, so that end is filled in from the germline J gene. The chain is built from TRBV12-2 and TRBJ2-7; 11 bases fit TRBD2. The germline V gene encodes CDR1 SGHLS and CDR2 HYDKME. With 0 bases clipped from V and 7 bases from J, the junction kept 1 base outside the gene matches. The CDR3 spans 13 residues. CDR3 region: CASSLGLGGEQYF. The sequenced part of the CDR3 DNA is TGTGCCAGCTCTCTCGGACTGGGGGGCGAACAGTAC.

This clone was picked up a small number of times. Germline and genes here are mouse. The CDR3 goes on 1 residue after the read ends, and that part is filled in from the germline J gene. The V gene is TRBV4, the J gene TRBJ2-4; 12 nucleotides agree with TRBD2. The germline CDR1 and CDR2 sequences are LGHDT and YNNKQL (reference sequence). J gave up 3 bases and V 4 bases, and 5 bases lay outside the gene matches. The CDR3 is 16 amino acids. The sequenced part of the CDR3 DNA is TGTGCCAGCAGCTTGGGACTGGGGGGCCGGCAAAACACCTTGTAC. This encodes CASSLGLGGRQNTLY. The CDR3, in full, reads CASSLGLGGRQNTLYF. The full variable domain, with the rest looked up from reference TRBV4 and TRBJ2-4, is ETAVFQTPNYHVTQVGNEVSFNCKQTLGHDTMYWYKQDSKKLLKIMFSYNNKQLIVNETVPRRFSPQSSDKAHLNLRIKSVEPEDSAVYLCASSLGLGGRQNTLYFGAGTRLSVL.

Note on this clone: All gene names here are mouse names. Read sequence stops 1 residue before the CDR3 end, and the germline J gene provides the missing end. The V call is TRBV26, the J call TRBJ2-1; D gene ambiguous. Germline CDR1 and CDR2: KGHPV and FQNQEV (reference sequence). V was cut by 0 bases and J by 1 base, with 4 bases left in between. This CDR3 region has 14 residues. The chain's CDR3 is CASSLSQNYAEQFF. The CDR3 bases that were read are TGTGCCAGCAGTCTGTCCCAAAACTATGCTGAGCAGTTC. Together with reference TRBV26 and TRBJ2-1, the CDR3 gives the full variable domain: NSKVIQTPRYLVKGQGQKAKMRCIPEKGHPVVFWYQQNKNNEFKFLINFQNQEVLQQIDMTEKRFSAECPSNSPCSLEIQSSEAGDSALYLCASSLSQNYAEQFFGPGTRLTVL.

This clone was observed a few times. Gene names refer to mouse genes. Coverage ceases 1 residue before the CDR3 finishes, and the germline J gene fills in the end. The V call is TRBV19, the J call TRBJ2-7; 9 bases agree with TRBD1. Germline CDR1 reads FNHDT; CDR2 reads SITEND (reference sequence). Trimming cost V 5 bases and J 0 bases; bases outside gene matches: 0. This CDR3 contains 13 residues. CDR3 sequence: CASRDRGSYEQYF. The covered CDR3 bases are TGTGCCAGCAGGGACAGGGGCTCCTATGAACAGTAC. Full variable domain (missing parts from reference TRBV19 and TRBJ2-7): GGIITQTPKFLIGQEGQKLTLKCQQNFNHDTMYWYRQDSGKGLRLIYYSITENDLQKGDLSEGYDASREKKSSFSLTVTSAQKNEMAVFLCASRDRGSYEQYFGPGTRLTVL.

A word on this clone: Germline and genes here are mouse. The read terminates 1 residue ahead of where the CDR3 ends, so the germline J gene completes it. The chain has TRBV26 and TRBJ1-3; D is possibly TRBD1 (6 bases). V lost 2 bases, J lost 2 bases, and 7 bases lay in between. This CDR3 spans 14 amino acids. CDR1 and CDR2 from the germline V gene are KGHPV and FQNQEV (reference sequence). The CDR3 spells CASSLRGAGNTLYF. The part of the CDR3 DNA that was read is TGTGCCAGCAGTCTGAGGGGGGCTGGAAATACGCTCTAT.

Worth noting for this clone: Gene names refer to mouse genes. The read terminates 1 residue ahead of where the CDR3 ends, so the germline J gene completes it. This rearrangement joins TRBV17 to TRBJ2-7; D unresolved. Trimming took off 0 bases at V and 3 bases at J, with 12 bases between the two ends. The CDR3 contains 15 residues. In germline, CDR1 is MNHDT, CDR2 YYDKIL. The CDR3 sequence: CASSRDSPQNYEQYF. Incomplete CDR3 DNA: TGTGCTAGCAGTAGAGATTCCCCCCAGAACTATGAACAGTAC.

This clone was observed a handful of times. Gene names denote mouse genes. With the read ending 1 residue before the CDR3 end, the germline J gene is used to fill in that end. The chain couples TRBV3 to TRBJ1-3; D not resolved. The CDR3 totals 14 residues. V was cut by 3 bases and J by 0 bases, with 6 bases left in between. CDR1 is SNHLY, CDR2 FYNGKV, per germline (reference sequence). CDR3 bases read: TGTGCCAGCAGCTTGACACTTTCTGGAAATACGCTCTAT. Translation gives CASSLTLSGNTLY. The complete CDR3 protein is CASSLTLSGNTLYF.

As to this clone: Gene names are the mouse ones. The CDR3 goes on 1 residue after the read ends, and that part is filled in from the germline J gene. This chain connects TRBV19 to TRBJ2-4; TRBD2 might be the D (6 bases). V lost 1 base and J lost 0, with 6 bases in between. The CDR3 extends over 14 amino acids. Germline CDR1 and CDR2: FNHDT and SITEND (reference sequence). The CDR3 region is CASSIWGSQNTLYF. CDR3 DNA (partial): TGTGCCAGCAGTATATGGGGGAGTCAAAACACCTTGTAC.